The 15 T cell receptor beta chains in this list originate from one sample, sequenced in a study of T cell clonality in common variable immunodeficiency. Generated by immunoSEQ multiplex PCR, the TCRdb table keeps only in-frame clones and is missing some. This sample comprises around 45,000 clones, none seen once only. The sample comprised peripheral blood mononuclear cells. Receptors originate from a person aged 18 to 75 in good health.

This clone was detected many times. The CDR3 end lies 3 residues beyond the end of the read and is filled in from the germline J gene. This rearrangement joins TRBV7-9 to TRBJ1-6; D is unresolved. Trimming shortened V by 6 bases and J by 9 bases, and 12 bases separated the two germline ends. The CDR3 is 13 amino acids. Germline V CDR1 and CDR2: SEHNR, FQNEAQ (reference sequence). This chain's CDR3 is CASRFDGGSPLHF. The DNA read from the CDR3 is TGTGCCAGCAGATTCGACGGCGGTTCACCC.

This clone showed up many times. The read stops 3 residues short of the end of the CDR3; the missing end is completed from the germline J gene. The V call is TRBV5-1, the J call TRBJ1-1; 8 bases are a match to TRBD1. The ends lost 4 bases at V and 3 bases at J; junction bases unmatched: 20. The CDR3 consists of 19 residues. Germline CDR1 reads SGHRS; CDR2 reads YFSETQ. The chain's CDR3 is CASSPGGVWTGRGYTEAFF. The part of the CDR3 DNA that was read is TGCGCCAGCAGCCCCGGAGGTGTGTGGACAGGGAGAGGGTACACTGAA.

In its sample, this clone was seen many times. The read is 3 residues too short to cover the CDR3 end, so that end is filled in from the germline J gene. The rearrangement joins TRBV20-1 to TRBJ2-5; 15 bases match TRBD2. Germline V CDR1 and CDR2: DFQATT, SNEGSKA (reference sequence). The CDR3 spans 19 residues. The junction had 19 bases not matched to a gene; V was cut back by 6 bases and J by 5 bases. The CDR3 bases that were read are TGCAGTGCCCAGCCGGCCCATTACGGACTAGCGGGGGGGCAGGAGACC. It translates to CSAQPAHYGLAGGQET. The CDR3 in its entirety is CSAQPAHYGLAGGQETQYF.

This clone was observed at least ten times. Read data end 3 residues before the CDR3 end; the end is taken from the germline J gene. The chain joins TRBV20-1 to TRBJ1-1, with TRBD1 matching over 7 bases. V lost 6 bases and J lost 7; bases outside the gene matches: 14. Germline-derived CDR1 and CDR2 are DFQATT and SNEGSKA (reference sequence). CDR3 length: 14 amino acids. CDR3 DNA, as far as it was read: TGCAGTGCCTCCCGCCCTGGATCAGGGGGTGAA. Encoded protein: CSASRPGSGGE. The complete CDR3 reads CSASRPGSGGEAFF.

This clone was seen many times. The read ends 3 residues shy of where the CDR3 ends; the end is completed using the germline J gene. The gene calls are TRBV20-1 and TRBJ2-3; D gene ambiguous. This CDR3 spans 13 amino acids. Germline values: CDR1 DFQATT, CDR2 SNEGSKA (reference sequence). V lost 2 bases, J lost 2 bases, and 8 bases lay in between. CDR3 loop: CSARLLLTDTQYF. The covered CDR3 bases are TGCAGTGCTAGACTCCTACTCACAGATACG.

This clone was recorded many times. The read terminates 3 residues ahead of where the CDR3 ends, so the germline J gene completes it. This chain connects TRBV7-7 to TRBJ2-5, with D maybe TRBD2 (5 bases). Trimming stripped 6 bases from V and 2 bases from J, with 16 bases between. Germline CDR1 and CDR2: SSHAT and FNYEAQ (reference sequence). CDR3 length: 15 amino acids. CDR3: CASSSGIAPQETQYF. The DNA read from the CDR3 is TGTGCCAGCAGTTCAGGTATAGCGCCTCAAGAGACC. The full variable domain, rest sourced from reference TRBV7-7 and TRBJ2-5, is GAGVSQSPRYKVTKRGQDVTLRCDPISSHATLYWYQQALGQGPEFLTYFNYEAQPDKSGLPSDRFSAERPEGSISTLTIQRTEQRDSAMYRCASSSGIAPQETQYFGPGTRLLVL.

There are a few counts of this clone. The read terminates 3 residues before the CDR3 end, so the remaining end is supplied by the germline J gene. The V gene is TRBV7-9, the J gene TRBJ2-7, with D possibly being TRBD2 (5 bases). Trimming removed 5 bases from V and 4 bases from J, with 12 bases in between. This CDR3 contains 13 residues. The V gene's germline CDR1 is SEHNR and CDR2 FQNEAQ (reference sequence). The CDR3 sequence is CASSLTSGYEQYF. The CDR3 bases that were read are TGTGCCAGCAGCCTAACGTCGGGGTACGAG. Looking up the rest from reference TRBV7-9 and TRBJ2-7 gives the full variable domain: DTGVSQNPRHKITKRGQNVTFRCDPISEHNRLYWYRQTLGQGPEFLTYFQNEAQLEKSRLLSDRFSAERPKGSFSTLEIQRTEQGDSAMYLCASSLTSGYEQYFGPGTRLTVT.

This clone occurred many times. The read falls 3 residues short of the CDR3 end, and the missing part is taken from the germline J gene. The chain couples TRBV19 to TRBJ2-5, with TRBD2 matching over 10 bases. In germline, CDR1 is LNHDA, CDR2 SQIVND (reference sequence). This CDR3 is built from 15 residues. V dropped 7 bases and J dropped 0; count of bases not matched to a gene: 5. The sequenced CDR3 bases are TGTGCCAGTAAGTCTAGCGGGGGACACCAAGAGACC. This encodes CASKSSGGHQET. The whole CDR3 sequence is CASKSSGGHQETQYF. Together with reference TRBV19 and TRBJ2-5, the CDR3 gives the full variable domain: DGGITQSPKYLFRKEGQNVTLSCEQNLNHDAMYWYRQDPGQGLRLIYYSQIVNDFQKGDIAEGYSVSREKKESFPLTVTSAQKNPTAFYLCASKSSGGHQETQYFGPGTRLLVL.

This clone was observed a few times. The CDR3 goes on 3 residues after the read ends, and that part is filled in from the germline J gene. The rearrangement links TRBV7-6 to TRBJ2-3; tentatively, D is TRBD2 (5 bases). The CDR3 is 13 residues long. Germline CDR1 SGHVS, CDR2 FNYEAQ. V was pared by 1 base and J by 4 bases, with 6 bases between. CDR3 residues: CASSLVSADTQYF. Incomplete CDR3 DNA: TGTGCCAGCAGCTTAGTTAGCGCAGATACG.

In regard to this clone: The missing CDR3 end, 3 residues past where the read stops, is filled in from the germline J gene. V and J are TRBV6-4 and TRBJ2-1; D is ambiguous. Trimming removed 6 bases at V and 5 bases at J, with 20 bases between. The CDR3 is made up of 16 amino acids. Germline V gene data show CDR1 as MRHNA and CDR2 as SNTAGT. The CDR3 bases that were read are TGTGCCAGCAGCCAATCCCCCTCATTACACCACAATGAG. The encoded protein is CASSQSPSLHHNE. The entire CDR3 sequence reads CASSQSPSLHHNEQFF.

This clone has at least ten counts. The CDR3 extends 3 residues past the end of the read, so its final part is completed from the germline J gene. This chain uses TRBV20-1 with TRBJ1-5, with D possibly matching TRBD1 (5 bases). Germline lookup yields CDR1 DFQATT and CDR2 SNEGSKA (reference sequence). V was shortened by 3 bases and J by 0 bases, with 9 bases between the two germline ends. This CDR3 has 14 residues. CDR3 sequence reads: CSASVQGSNQPQHF. The DNA read from the CDR3 is TGCAGTGCTAGTGTCCAGGGTAGCAATCAGCCC.

This clone has ten or more counts. The CDR3 end falls 3 residues outside the read, so it is completed with the germline J gene. The chain couples TRBV2 to TRBJ2-1, with a weak D call TRBD2 (6 bases). V was cut by 7 bases and J by 7 bases, with 14 bases left in between. Per the germline V gene, CDR1 is SNHLY and CDR2 is FYNNEI. The CDR3 spans 13 residues. The covered CDR3 bases are TGTGCCAGCACGGGGGATATTGGGAATGAG. This gives the protein CASTGDIGNE. The full CDR3 protein reads CASTGDIGNEQFF.

This clone appeared many times. Read data end 3 residues before the CDR3 end; the end is taken from the germline J gene. The chain carries TRBV20-1 and TRBJ1-2; 11 positions agree with TRBD1. Germline V gene lookup returns CDR1 DFQATT and CDR2 SNEGSKA (reference sequence). The CDR3 runs 13 residues. CDR3: CSARRTGGAGYTF. CDR3 DNA (partial): TGCAGTGCTAGAAGGACAGGGGGCGCGGGC.

The covered CDR3 bases are TGTGCCAGCAGCTTAGGAGGGACAGGGAATCAGCCC. Translation: CASSLGGTGNQP. The full-length CDR3 reads as CASSLGGTGNQPQHF. The chain employs TRBV7-6 and TRBJ1-5; 9 bases are a match to TRBD1. The CDR3 end lies 3 residues beyond the end of the read and is filled in from the germline J gene. From germline, CDR1 is SGHVS and CDR2 FNYEAQ. J lost 4 bases, V lost 1 base, and 2 bases had no gene match. The CDR3 consists of 15 residues. Full variable domain (outside the CDR3, taken from reference TRBV7-6 and TRBJ1-5): GAGVSQSPRYKVTKRGQDVALRCDPISGHVSLYWYRQALGQGPEFLTYFNYEAQQDKSGLPNDRFSAERPEGSISTLTIQRTEQRDSAMYRCASSLGGTGNQPQHFGDGTRLSIL.

At least ten counts were recorded for this clone. The read is 3 residues too short to cover the CDR3 end, so that end is filled in from the germline J gene. The sample holds other DNA sequences that translate to the same CDR3. This chain links TRBV18 with TRBJ1-2, with D unclear. Germline values: CDR1 KGHSH, CDR2 LQKENI. Deletions cut 3 bases from V and 2 bases from J, with 7 bases between. The CDR3 consists of 13 residues. CDR3 bases read: TGTGCCAGCTCACCTGACAAGAACTATGGC. Amino acids: CASSPDKNYG. The complete CDR3 sequence is CASSPDKNYGYTF.